The rows below give T cell receptor beta chains drawn from one sample of a study of OX40 agonist ivuxolimab in advanced cancers. Assay used: immunoSEQ multiplex PCR; TCRdb lists only in-frame clones, some missing. Among about 72,000 clones listed, around 87% were seen once. This material consisted of CD4+ or CD8+ T cells sorted from blood, taken in a trial of the OX40 agonist ivuxolimab. The receptors shown here come from an adult with an advanced solid tumor such as melanoma, head and neck, liver or kidney cancer. CDR3s include the opening cysteine and the closing phenylalanine or tryptophan. A D gene is named only where the DNA matches it firmly. Size tells how often a clone was seen (once, few, many) or the class of an expanded clone, and some rows leave it out.

d_gene	abundance	j_gene	v_gene	CDR3nt	CDR3aa
NA	NA	TRBJ1-5	TRBV7-8	TGTGCCAGCAGCAAATCCCCCGCGGGTCAGCCCCAGCATTTT	CASSKSPAGQPQHF
NA	NA	TRBJ2-3	TRBV11-3	TGTGCCAGCGGCTTGGCGGTACTCGGTACGCAGTATTTT	CASGLAVLGTQYF
TRBD1	NA	TRBJ2-1	TRBV19	TGTGCCACCGTCCGGGACAGGGGTAATAATGAGCAGTTCTTC	CATVRDRGNNEQFF
NA	NA	TRBJ1-5	TRBV6-1	TGTGCCAGCAGTGACGGGGAGTATAGCAATCAGCCCCAGCATTTT	CASSDGEYSNQPQHF
NA	once	TRBJ2-7	TRBV25-1	TGTGCCAGCACAGGGACAACTGGGCACTACGAGCAGTACTTC	CASTGTTGHYEQYF
NA	NA	TRBJ2-7	TRBV30	TGTGCCTGGAGTGAAAAAAGGCCTCCCTACGAGCAGTACTTC	CAWSEKRPPYEQYF
NA	NA	TRBJ1-5	TRBV5-1	TGCGCCAGCAGCTTGGGGGCAACGGGCCTCGGGCAGCCCCAGCATTTT	CASSLGATGLGQPQHF
NA	NA	TRBJ1-6	TRBV19	TGTGCCAGTAGTTCCGCCGCGGGTACTAATTCACCCCTCCACTTT	CASSSAAGTNSPLHF
NA	NA	TRBJ2-1	TRBV5-1	TGCGCCAGCAGCTTCCAGGGAAATGAGCAGTTCTTC	CASSFQGNEQFF
NA	NA	TRBJ1-2	TRBV28	TGTGCCAGCAGTTCTCTCTGGGGAGGCTACACCTTC	CASSSLWGGYTF
NA	NA	TRBJ2-7	TRBV11-3	TGTGCCAGCAGCTTAGAGACGGGAACCGGCGAGCAGTACTTC	CASSLETGTGEQYF
NA	NA	TRBJ2-3	TRBV7-6	TGTGCCAGCAGCCGGGACATTGGGAATACGCAGTATTTT	CASSRDIGNTQYF
NA	NA	TRBJ2-3	TRBV2	TGTGCCAGCAGTGATGGGGGGCTACAGGCAGATACGCAGTATTTT	CASSDGGLQADTQYF
TRBD2	NA	TRBJ2-7	TRBV6-6	TGTGCCAGCAGGCAAGGACTAGCGGGGGACGAGCAGTACTTC	CASRQGLAGDEQYF
NA	NA	TRBJ1-2	TRBV15	TGTGCCACCAGCAGAGAGAGACAGTATGGCTACACCTTC	CATSRERQYGYTF
NA	NA	TRBJ1-1	TRBV18	TGTGCCAGCTCACCTTCGAGGACAGAGAACACTGAAGCTTTCTTT	CASSPSRTENTEAFF
TRBD2	NA	TRBJ2-3	TRBV2	TGTGCCAGCAGGCGGTTTAGCGGGGCCACAGATACGCAGTATTTT	CASRRFSGATDTQYF
TRBD1	once	TRBJ1-1	TRBV18	TGTGCCAGCTCACCACTCCCGGGACAGGGGGTGATGAACACTGAAGCTTTCTTT	CASSPLPGQGVMNTEAFF
NA	NA	TRBJ2-1	TRBV7-3	TGTGCCAGCAGTGCCGGGACGGTTAACAATGAGCAGTTCTTC	CASSAGTVNNEQFF
NA	once	TRBJ1-1	TRBV7-2	TGTGCCAGCAGCTTAGAAGTGAACACTGAAGCTTTCTTT	CASSLEVNTEAFF
TRBD2	NA	TRBJ2-5	TRBV11-3	TGTGCCAGCAGCTTGGGCACTGGCGGGAGGGAAGAGACCCAGTACTTC	CASSLGTGGREETQYF
TRBD2	NA	TRBJ2-3	TRBV11-2	TGTGCCAGCAGCTTACCCCCTAGCGGAGGCACAGATACGCAGTATTTT	CASSLPPSGGTDTQYF
TRBD2	NA	TRBJ2-3	TRBV27	TGTGCCAGCAGCTTCACTAGCGAGCAGACCAGCACAGATACGCAGTATTTT	CASSFTSEQTSTDTQYF
TRBD1	NA	TRBJ1-5	TRBV5-6	TGTGCCAGCAGCTTACAGGGGTCCGATTTGCCCCAGCATTTT	CASSLQGSDLPQHF
NA	NA	TRBJ1-4	TRBV30	TGTGCCTGGAGTGGAACAGGAACTAATGAAAAACTGTTTTTT	CAWSGTGTNEKLFF
TRBD2	NA	TRBJ2-5	TRBV7-2	TGTGCCAGCAGCTTAGGACTAGCGGGTCAAGAGACCCAGTACTTC	CASSLGLAGQETQYF
NA	NA	TRBJ2-5	TRBV12-5	TGTGCTAGTGGTTTGGGGACATATCAAGAGACCCAGTACTTC	CASGLGTYQETQYF
NA	NA	TRBJ2-7	TRBV19	TGTGCCAGTAGTCCCGAGCTGGCTGGCTACGAGCAGTACTTC	CASSPELAGYEQYF
NA	NA	TRBJ1-2	TRBV19	TGTGCCAGTACTAACCTGGGGGTCATCTATGGCTACACCTTC	CASTNLGVIYGYTF
NA	NA	TRBJ2-5	TRBV6-6	TGTGCCAGCAGTTACACGATAGGGGGGCCTGAAAGGGGCCAGTACTTC	CASSYTIGGPERGQYF
TRBD1	NA	TRBJ1-4	TRBV5-1	TGCGCCAGCAGCTTTAGGACAGGGGTTAATGAAAAACTGTTTTTT	CASSFRTGVNEKLFF
NA	NA	TRBJ1-2	TRBV6-6	TGTGCCAGCAGTGTATCCTCCAATGGCTACACCTTC	CASSVSSNGYTF
NA	once	TRBJ1-2	TRBV18	TGTGCCAGCTCACCTTATGCCCTGGACAGCTTCTATACCTTC	CASSPYALDSFYTF
NA	once	TRBJ2-3	TRBV30	TGTGCCTGGAGTGTAAGCGCGATGGGGGCAGATACGCAGTATTTT	CAWSVSAMGADTQYF